This T cell receptor beta chain was documented in a study of regulatory and conventional T cells in RAG deficiency. Whole-study results and caveats: In Omenn syndrome, Treg and Tconv repertoires overlapped >85%.

The data were produced by immunoSEQ multiplex PCR, yet TCRdb's version contains in-frame clones alone and is incomplete. The table lists tens of thousands of clones, over 75% of them singletons. Turning to this clone: Its target is not known. Compared with germline, one end of the junction differs, possibly owing to a read error.

The CDR3 consists of 15 residues. CDR1 and CDR2 (germline): SSHAT, FNYEAQ (reference sequence). These data also formed part of another study, on regulatory T cells. As that study records: The PCR used 52 TRBV and 13 TRBJ primers.

This TCR derives from a human donor in good health. The J gene is TRBJ2-1, the V gene TRBV7-7; 9 bases match TRBD2. The sequenced sample consisted of CD8+ T cells sorted from blood. In nucleotides, the CDR3 is TGTGCTAGCAGCTTAGCGGGGGCCTCCTACAATGAGCAGTTCTTC. As protein: CASSLAGASYNEQFF.